This T cell receptor (beta chain) was recovered during a study of cytomegalovirus exposure and HLA in healthy donors. Overall study findings and caveats: Within an earlier analysis, most TCR beta V segments proved productive either about 87% or about 30% of the time.

Points on this clone: Its specificity is unknown.

PCR involved 60 Vbeta and 13 Jbeta primers. Profiling relied on immunoSEQ multiplex PCR, and the TCRdb table lists in-frame clones only, not all of them. The sample contains about 130,000 clones, approximately 80% of which appear only once. Sequencing input: PBMCs. The clonotype was recovered from a man aged 35-49 years in good health and CMV-seronegative.

The CDR3 spells CASSKQRNSNTEAFF. CDR3 DNA: TGTGCCAGTAGCAAACAGAGAAACTCGAACACTGAAGCTTTCTTT. V and J are TRBV19 and TRBJ1-1; the D is unclear. Germline assignment: CDR1 LNHDA and CDR2 SQIVND (reference sequence). CDR3 length: 15 residues. Trimming pared 6 bases from V and 1 base from J, leaving 15 bases between.